The text below deals with one T cell receptor (beta chain). Antigen unknown. V lost 0 bases and J 4 bases, leaving 13 bases between the germline ends. The CDR3 covers 16 residues. Germline V gene data show CDR1 as SEHNR and CDR2 as FQNEAQ (reference sequence). Both 60 Vbeta primers and 13 Jbeta primers went into the PCR. TCRdb's copy holds only in-frame clones and misses some; the assay was immunoSEQ multiplex PCR. This sample has roughly 150,000 clones, with approximately 80% found just once. This sample is part of a study of cytomegalovirus exposure and HLA in healthy donors. Study-wide results and caveats: In a later analysis, specific HLA alleles were associated with around 17,000 TCR beta sequences at a 0.05 false discovery rate. An observed cluster of highly shared sequence variants was recorded as a likely sequencing artifact.

The source is a woman in her fifties or sixties in good health and CMV-seropositive. The sample was PBMCs. V is TRBV7-9 and J is TRBJ2-1, with D perhaps TRBD2 (6 bases). CDR3 DNA sequence: TGTGCCAGCAGCTTAGCGGGGAGCGGGCCTTACAATGAGCAGTTCTTC. Translating gives CASSLAGSGPYNEQFF.